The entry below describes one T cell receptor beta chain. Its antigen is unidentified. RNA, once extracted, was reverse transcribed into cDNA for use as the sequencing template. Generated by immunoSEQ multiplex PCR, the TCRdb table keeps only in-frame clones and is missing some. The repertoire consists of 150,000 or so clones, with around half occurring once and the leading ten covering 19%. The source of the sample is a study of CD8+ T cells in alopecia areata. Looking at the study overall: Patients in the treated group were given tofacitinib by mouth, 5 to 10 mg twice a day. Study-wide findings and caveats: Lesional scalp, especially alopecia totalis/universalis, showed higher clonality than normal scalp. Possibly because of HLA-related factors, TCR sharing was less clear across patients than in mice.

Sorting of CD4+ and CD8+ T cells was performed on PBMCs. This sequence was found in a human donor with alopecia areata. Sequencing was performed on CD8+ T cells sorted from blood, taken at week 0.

Written as DNA, the CDR3 is TGTGCCAGCGTAGGGGGTAATGGCTACACCTTC. Translating it yields CASVGGNGYTF. This rearrangement joins TRBV25-1 to TRBJ1-2, with D maybe TRBD1 (6 bases). Germline CDR1 is MGHDK and CDR2 is SYGVNS. V lost 8 bases to trimming and J lost 6 bases, with 10 bases between them. The CDR3 loop spans 11 amino acids.